This is a list of T cell receptor beta chains from one sample in a study of T cells in tumors after PD-1 blockade. The protocol was immunoSEQ multiplex PCR, while the TCRdb copy is restricted to in-frame clones and leaves out a portion. The sample records roughly 59,000 clones, around 77% being singletons. Sequences were derived from PBMCs, sampled before anti-PD-1 treatment. All receptors come from a human donor with basal cell carcinoma. The CDR3 runs from the conserved cysteine through the conserved F or W. The order of the fields is V gene, D gene, J gene, clone size, CDR3 protein, CDR3 DNA. A D gene is named only where the DNA matches it firmly. Rows give clone size only sometimes, using once, few, many, or a class for an expanded clone.

V gene: TRBV18; D gene: TRBD2; J gene: TRBJ2-5; clone size: NA; CDR3 protein: CASSPSGGQETQYF; CDR3 DNA: TGTGCCAGCTCTCCTTCCGGGGGGCAAGAGACCCAGTACTTC
V gene: TRBV7-8; D gene: NA; J gene: TRBJ1-1; clone size: NA; CDR3 protein: CASSLAAGPNTEAFF; CDR3 DNA: TGTGCCAGCAGCTTAGCGGCTGGGCCGAACACTGAAGCTTTCTTT
V gene: TRBV19; D gene: TRBD2; J gene: TRBJ2-1; clone size: NA; CDR3 protein: CASSKTWTSRGGSYNEQFF; CDR3 DNA: TGTGCCAGTAGTAAGACTTGGACTAGCCGAGGGGGCTCCTACAATGAGCAGTTCTTC
V gene: TRBV7-8; D gene: TRBD1; J gene: TRBJ1-2; clone size: NA; CDR3 protein: CASGQDYYGYTF; CDR3 DNA: TGTGCCAGCGGACAGGACTACTATGGCTACACCTTC
V gene: TRBV7-6; D gene: NA; J gene: TRBJ2-7; clone size: NA; CDR3 protein: CASSLIGGADEQYF; CDR3 DNA: TGTGCCAGCAGCTTAATTGGGGGGGCCGACGAGCAGTACTTC
V gene: TRBV11-3; D gene: NA; J gene: TRBJ2-7; clone size: NA; CDR3 protein: CASSSYRRTYEQYF; CDR3 DNA: TGTGCCAGCAGCTCCTACAGGAGGACCTACGAGCAGTACTTC
V gene: TRBV4-1; D gene: TRBD1; J gene: TRBJ2-5; clone size: few; CDR3 protein: CASSQGPGQGMETQYF; CDR3 DNA: TGCGCCAGCAGCCAGGGGCCGGGACAGGGTATGGAGACCCAGTACTTC
V gene: TRBV19; D gene: NA; J gene: TRBJ2-7; clone size: NA; CDR3 protein: CASSTSPGDHKYEQYF; CDR3 DNA: TGTGCCAGTAGTACCAGCCCAGGGGATCATAAGTACGAGCAGTACTTC
V gene: TRBV11-3; D gene: NA; J gene: TRBJ2-7; clone size: NA; CDR3 protein: CASSQSTFSSYEQYF; CDR3 DNA: TGTGCCAGCAGCCAGTCGACATTCAGCTCCTACGAGCAGTACTTC
V gene: TRBV7-9; D gene: TRBD1; J gene: TRBJ2-5; clone size: NA; CDR3 protein: CASSSTGGEETQYF; CDR3 DNA: TGTGCCAGCAGTTCGACAGGGGGCGAAGAGACCCAGTACTTC
V gene: TRBV25-1; D gene: TRBD1; J gene: TRBJ1-5; clone size: NA; CDR3 protein: CASRDRDNQPQHF; CDR3 DNA: TGTGCCAGCAGGGACAGGGACAATCAGCCCCAGCATTTT
V gene: TRBV5-4; D gene: TRBD1; J gene: TRBJ2-1; clone size: NA; CDR3 protein: CATEQGAPYNEQFF; CDR3 DNA: TGTGCCACCGAACAGGGGGCACCCTACAATGAGCAGTTCTTC
V gene: TRBV27; D gene: NA; J gene: TRBJ1-3; clone size: NA; CDR3 protein: CASSINSGFGNTIYF; CDR3 DNA: TGTGCCAGCAGCATTAATTCAGGGTTCGGAAACACCATATATTTT
V gene: TRBV2; D gene: NA; J gene: TRBJ2-1; clone size: NA; CDR3 protein: CASSDYYNEQFF; CDR3 DNA: TGTGCCAGCAGTGACTATTACAATGAGCAGTTCTTC
V gene: TRBV27; D gene: NA; J gene: TRBJ2-2; clone size: NA; CDR3 protein: CASRWGTVNTGELFF; CDR3 DNA: TGTGCCAGCCGCTGGGGGACTGTAAACACCGGGGAGCTGTTTTTT
V gene: TRBV29-1; D gene: NA; J gene: TRBJ1-2; clone size: NA; CDR3 protein: CSVIRDNYGYTF; CDR3 DNA: TGCAGCGTGATAAGGGATAACTATGGCTACACCTTC
V gene: TRBV6-5; D gene: NA; J gene: TRBJ1-2; clone size: NA; CDR3 protein: CASSYDSYGYTF; CDR3 DNA: TGTGCCAGCAGTTATGACAGCTATGGCTACACCTTC
V gene: TRBV29-1; D gene: NA; J gene: TRBJ1-1; clone size: NA; CDR3 protein: CSVDHARGYTEAFF; CDR3 DNA: TGCAGCGTTGATCACGCCAGGGGCTACACTGAAGCTTTCTTT
V gene: TRBV6-5; D gene: NA; J gene: TRBJ1-1; clone size: NA; CDR3 protein: CASGTGRLNTEAFF; CDR3 DNA: TGTGCCAGCGGTACAGGGAGGTTGAACACTGAAGCTTTCTTT